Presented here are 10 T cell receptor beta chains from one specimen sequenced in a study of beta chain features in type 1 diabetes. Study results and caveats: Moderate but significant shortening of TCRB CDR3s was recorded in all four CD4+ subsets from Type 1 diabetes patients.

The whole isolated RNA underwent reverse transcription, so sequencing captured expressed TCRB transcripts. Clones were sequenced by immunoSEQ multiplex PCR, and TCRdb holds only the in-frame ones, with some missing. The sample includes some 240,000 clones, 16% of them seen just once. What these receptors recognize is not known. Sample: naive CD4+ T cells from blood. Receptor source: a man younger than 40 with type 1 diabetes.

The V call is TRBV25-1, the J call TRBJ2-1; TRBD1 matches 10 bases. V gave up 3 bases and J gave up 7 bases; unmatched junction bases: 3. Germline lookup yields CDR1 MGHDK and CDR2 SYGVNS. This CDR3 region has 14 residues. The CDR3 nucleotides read TGTGCCAGCAGTGAGGACAGGGGGTGGAATGAGCAGTTCTTC. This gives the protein CASSEDRGWNEQFF.

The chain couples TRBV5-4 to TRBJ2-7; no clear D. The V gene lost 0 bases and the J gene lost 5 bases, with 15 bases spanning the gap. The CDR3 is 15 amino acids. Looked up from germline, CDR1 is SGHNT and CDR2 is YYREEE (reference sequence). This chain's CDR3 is CASSLVSAGPHEQYF. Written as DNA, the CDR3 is TGTGCCAGCAGCTTGGTCAGTGCTGGACCCCACGAGCAGTACTTC. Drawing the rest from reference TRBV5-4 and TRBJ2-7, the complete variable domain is ETGVTQSPTHLIKTRGQQVTLRCSSQSGHNTVSWYQQALGQGPQFIFQYYREEENGRGNFPPRFSGLQFPNYSSELNVNALELDDSALYLCASSLVSAGPHEQYFGPGTRLTVT.

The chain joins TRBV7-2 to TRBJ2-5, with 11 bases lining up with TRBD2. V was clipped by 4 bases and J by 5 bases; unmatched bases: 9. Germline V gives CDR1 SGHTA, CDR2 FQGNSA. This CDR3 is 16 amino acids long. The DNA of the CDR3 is TGTGCCAGCAGCTCCCTCGGGACTAGCGGTGGGGAGACCCAGTACTTC. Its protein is CASSSLGTSGGETQYF.

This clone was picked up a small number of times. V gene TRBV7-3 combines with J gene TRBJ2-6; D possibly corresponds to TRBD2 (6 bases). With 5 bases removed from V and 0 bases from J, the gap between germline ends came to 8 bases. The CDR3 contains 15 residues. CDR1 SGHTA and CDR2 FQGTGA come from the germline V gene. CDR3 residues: CASSPGGSGANVLTF. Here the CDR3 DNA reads TGTGCCAGCAGCCCCGGGGGCTCTGGGGCCAACGTCCTGACTTTC.

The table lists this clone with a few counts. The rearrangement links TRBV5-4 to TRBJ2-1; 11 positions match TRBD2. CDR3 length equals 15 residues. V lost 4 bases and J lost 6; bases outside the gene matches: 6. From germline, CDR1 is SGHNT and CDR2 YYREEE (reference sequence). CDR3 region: CASSARTSGFNEQFF. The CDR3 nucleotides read TGTGCCAGCAGCGCGAGGACTAGCGGGTTCAATGAGCAGTTCTTC.

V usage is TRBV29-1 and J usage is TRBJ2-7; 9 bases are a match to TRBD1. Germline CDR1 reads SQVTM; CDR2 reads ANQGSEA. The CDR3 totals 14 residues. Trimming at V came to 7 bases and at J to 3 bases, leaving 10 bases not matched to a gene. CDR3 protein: CSAATGGGSYEQYF. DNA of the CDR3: TGCAGCGCAGCGACAGGGGGAGGAAGCTACGAGCAGTACTTC.

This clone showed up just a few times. Written as DNA, the CDR3 is TGTGCCAGCAGCGTAGATGGTTCTGGGGCCAACGTCCTGACTTTC. Translation gives CASSVDGSGANVLTF. This chain links TRBV9 with TRBJ2-6; D unresolved. The CDR3 runs 15 residues. Trimming stripped 0 bases from V and 1 base from J, with 5 bases between. Per the germline V gene, CDR1 is SGDLS and CDR2 is YYNGEE.

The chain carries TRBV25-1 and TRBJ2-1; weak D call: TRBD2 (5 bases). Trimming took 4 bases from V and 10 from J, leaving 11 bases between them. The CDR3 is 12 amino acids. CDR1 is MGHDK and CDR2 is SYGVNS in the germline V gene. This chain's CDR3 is CASSVPGVEQFF. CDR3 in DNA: TGTGCCAGCAGTGTCCCCGGGGTCGAGCAGTTCTTC.

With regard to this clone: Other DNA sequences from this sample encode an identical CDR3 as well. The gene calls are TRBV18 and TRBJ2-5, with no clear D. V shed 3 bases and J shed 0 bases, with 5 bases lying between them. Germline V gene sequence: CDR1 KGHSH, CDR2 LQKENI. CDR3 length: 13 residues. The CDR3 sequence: CASSPRDQETQYF. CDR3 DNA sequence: TGTGCCAGCTCACCCCGGGACCAAGAGACCCAGTACTTC.

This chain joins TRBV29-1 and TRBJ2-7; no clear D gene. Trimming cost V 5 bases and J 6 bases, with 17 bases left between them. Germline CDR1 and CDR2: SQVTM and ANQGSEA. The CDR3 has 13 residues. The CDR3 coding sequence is TGCAGCGTTTCAAGGAGTGAACTTGGCGAGCAGTACTTC. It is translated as CSVSRSELGEQYF.